Sequencing of this T cell receptor beta chain was carried out in a study of beta chain features in type 1 diabetes. Background on the study: Healthy donors resembled patients in age, gender and cell yields.

General study results and limits: Although PCR might favor shorter templates, it would do so equally in patients and controls. All four CD4+ subsets of Type 1 diabetes patients contained TCRB CDR3s that were moderately but significantly shorter.

The authors reverse transcribed all of the isolated RNA, so sequencing captured expressed TCRB transcripts. Only in-frame clones appear in the TCRdb table, and some are missing; sequencing was by immunoSEQ multiplex PCR. Counted here are more than 150,000 clones, about 10% occurring once; the ten biggest clones make up around 0.7%. This clone was seen only a few times. Its antigen is not identified. Trimming cost V 3 bases and J 8 bases; bases outside gene matches: 8. This CDR3 region has 14 residues. Germline lookup yields CDR1 SGHNT and CDR2 YYREEE (reference sequence). The V and J genes are TRBV5-4 and TRBJ2-1; 7 bases line up with TRBD2. The source is a young woman with type 1 diabetes. Sample: central memory CD4+ T cells from blood. The CDR3 here is CASSSGLDWDEQFF. For the CDR3, the DNA is TGTGCCAGCAGCTCCGGACTAGATTGGGATGAGCAGTTCTTC.